The 15 T cell receptor beta chains in this list originate from one sample, sequenced in a study of T cell changes during pregnancy in multiple sclerosis. Profiling relied on immunoSEQ multiplex PCR, and the TCRdb table lists in-frame clones only, not all of them. The sample shows about 23,000 clones, about 86% of them seen only once. This sample comprised CD4+ T cells from peripheral blood mononuclear cells, obtained in the first trimester of pregnancy. The receptor set was obtained from a female donor in good health, enrolled as a control in a pregnancy study.

This chain uses TRBV5-4 with TRBJ1-6; 7 bases are a match to TRBD1. The germline gives CDR1 SGHNT, CDR2 YYREEE (reference sequence). This CDR3 is built from 18 residues. J lost 1 base, V lost 4 bases, and 11 bases had no gene match. The CDR3 nucleotides are TGTGCCAGCAGCCACAGGGACAGTGGGAAATCCTATAATTCACCCCTCCACTTT. It codes for CASSHRDSGKSYNSPLHF.

V is TRBV9 and J is TRBJ2-1; weak D call: TRBD2 (6 bases). Between the trimmed V and J ends, which lost 4 bases and 4 bases, there was a span of 12 bases. Germline loops: CDR1 SGDLS, CDR2 YYNGEE. The CDR3 is 14 residues long. CDR3: CASSRDSPYNEQFF. In DNA form, the CDR3 reads TGTGCCAGCAGCCGGGACTCCCCATACAATGAGCAGTTCTTC.

J is TRBJ2-3 and V is TRBV2; D might be TRBD1 (5 bases). This CDR3 contains 15 residues. In germline, CDR1 is SNHLY, CDR2 FYNNEI. Trimming removed 3 bases at V and 6 bases at J, with 16 bases between. CDR3: CASSDWAISGDTQYF. The CDR3 DNA reads TGTGCCAGCAGTGATTGGGCCATTTCAGGGGATACGCAGTATTTT.

This chain connects TRBV15 to TRBJ2-1, with TRBD1 identical over 9 bases. Germline CDR1 is LNHNV and CDR2 is YYDKDF (reference sequence). Trimming took 2 bases from V and 2 from J; bases not matched to a gene: 19. This CDR3 spans 21 amino acids. The DNA of the CDR3 is TGTGCCACCAGCAGACATCACAGGGGGCTTGCCCCGAGTGGTCCCTACAATGAGCAGTTCTTC. As protein: CATSRHHRGLAPSGPYNEQFF.

V is TRBV18 and J is TRBJ2-5, with TRBD2 matching 10 bases. This CDR3 has 15 amino acids. V lost 3 bases, J lost 9 bases, and 10 bases stayed unmatched. Per the germline V gene, CDR1 is KGHSH and CDR2 is LQKENI. For the CDR3, the DNA is TGTGCCAGCTCACCGAGGTCTAGCGGGGGCCGGGCCCAGTACTTC. Its protein product is CASSPRSSGGRAQYF. Supplemented by reference TRBV18 and TRBJ2-5, the full variable domain reads NAGVMQNPRHLVRRRGQEARLRCSPMKGHSHVYWYRQLPEEGLKFMVYLQKENIIDESGMPKERFSAEFPKEGPSILRIQQVVRGDSAAYFCASSPRSSGGRAQYFGPGTRLLVL.

The CDR3 DNA reads TGTGCCAGCAGCCCCCCGGCGGGGTCATGGGAGACCCAGTACTTC. Translated, it gives CASSPPAGSWETQYF. The chain joins TRBV5-4 to TRBJ2-5; TRBD2 might be the D (6 bases). The CDR3 length is 15 residues. V gave up 4 bases and J gave up 5 bases, with 18 bases separating them. Germline lookup yields CDR1 SGHNT and CDR2 YYREEE (reference sequence).

This rearrangement joins TRBV29-1 to TRBJ1-1, with D uncertain. V was shortened by 3 bases and J by 5 bases, with 13 bases between the two germline ends. Germline V lookup: CDR1 SQVTM, CDR2 ANQGSEA. This CDR3 is built from 13 residues. The DNA for the CDR3 is TGCAGCGTTGAGGTGGGGTCGGGGACTGAAGCTTTCTTT. It is translated as CSVEVGSGTEAFF.

The CDR3 is CASSLAAGNQPQHF. CDR3 coding DNA: TGCGCCAGCAGCTTGGCAGCAGGGAATCAGCCCCAGCATTTT. This chain uses TRBV5-1 with TRBJ1-5, with D perhaps matching TRBD1 (5 bases). Germline CDR1 is SGHRS and CDR2 is YFSETQ. Trimming pared 0 bases from V and 4 bases from J, leaving 8 bases between. The CDR3 runs 14 residues.

The chain recombines TRBV7-2 with TRBJ2-7, with TRBD2 matching 8 bases. Germline V gene sequence: CDR1 SGHTA, CDR2 FQGNSA. The CDR3 length is 13 residues. V shed 4 bases and J 6 bases; nucleotides not matched to a gene: 5. The CDR3 DNA follows: TGTGCCAGCAGCTCGGGGGGGGCGCGCGAGCAGTACTTC. It translates to CASSSGGAREQYF.

The chain has TRBV27 and TRBJ1-4; D may be TRBD1 (6 bases). CDR1 is MNHEY, CDR2 SMNVEV, per germline (reference sequence). The V end was cut by 6 bases, the J end by 0 bases, with 17 bases between. The length of the CDR3 is 17 residues. CDR3 in amino acids: CASSLTGGGATNEKLFF. The CDR3 bases are TGTGCCAGCAGCCTGACAGGAGGCGGAGCAACTAATGAAAAACTGTTTTTT. Combining the CDR3 with reference TRBV27 and TRBJ1-4 gives the whole variable domain EAQVTQNPRYLITVTGKKLTVTCSQNMNHEYMSWYRQDPGLGLRQIYYSMNVEVTDKGDVPEGYKVSRKEKRNFPLILESPSPNQTSLYFCASSLTGGGATNEKLFFGSGTQLSVL.

CDR3 residues: CASSLRGGSGANVLTF. CDR3 nucleotides: TGTGCCAGCAGTTTGAGGGGGGGTTCTGGGGCCAACGTCCTGACTTTC. The gene calls are TRBV4-2 and TRBJ2-6; TRBD2 might be the D (7 bases). The CDR3 has 16 residues. The V gene lost 6 bases and the J gene lost 1 base, with 13 bases spanning the gap. CDR1 and CDR2 (germline): LGHNA, YNFKEQ.

J is TRBJ1-2 and V is TRBV29-1; no reliable D call. Germline V lookup: CDR1 SQVTM, CDR2 ANQGSEA. The CDR3 extends over 9 amino acids. V was clipped by 2 bases and J by 8 bases, with 3 bases between them. CDR3 coding DNA: TGCAGCGTTGAATCGGGCTACACCTTC. Its translation: CSVESGYTF.

The V call is TRBV11-2, the J call TRBJ2-1; 7 bases are shared with TRBD2. J gave up 4 bases and V 2 bases, and 5 bases lay outside the gene matches. CDR1 and CDR2 from the germline V gene are SGHAT and FQNNGV. The CDR3 extends over 15 amino acids. The CDR3 coding sequence is TGTGCCAGCAGCTTATGGCTAGCGGTTTACAATGAGCAGTTCTTC. Amino acids: CASSLWLAVYNEQFF.

The chain joins TRBV4-3 to TRBJ2-1, with D possibly TRBD1 on 7 matching bases. CDR3 length: 14 residues. The germline V gene has CDR1 LGHNA and CDR2 YSLEER. Deletions cut 1 base from V and 9 bases from J, with 13 bases between. The CDR3 is CASSQVRQGGEQFF. The DNA of the CDR3 is TGCGCCAGCAGCCAAGTGCGTCAGGGGGGTGAGCAGTTCTTC.

The chain carries TRBV7-8 and TRBJ2-7, with TRBD2 as a possible D gene (5 bases). The CDR3 sequence is 15 residues long. The germline V and J ends were trimmed by 1 base and 0 bases, with 10 bases remaining between them. Germline V gene data show CDR1 as SGHVS and CDR2 as FQNEAQ. CDR3 residues: CASSLVRDISYEQYF. CDR3 nucleotide sequence: TGTGCCAGCAGCTTAGTACGGGATATCTCCTACGAGCAGTACTTC.